These T cell receptor beta chains were read from a single sample in a study of beta chain features in type 1 diabetes. The protocol was immunoSEQ multiplex PCR, while the TCRdb copy is restricted to in-frame clones and leaves out a portion. Of 350,000 to 400,000 clones listed, around 16% are singletons. The sample consisted of naive CD4+ T cells from blood. The receptors were gathered from a woman under 30 in good health. The CDR3 runs from the conserved cysteine through the conserved F or W. Each record gives: J gene, V gene, D gene, clone size, CDR3 protein, CDR3 DNA. A D gene is named only where the DNA matches it firmly. For some rows the clone size is stated as once, few or many, or as a class when expanded; others skip it.

>TRBJ1-1|TRBV30|.|few
CAWSVDRGTEAFF
TGTGCCTGGAGTGTTGACCGGGGCACTGAAGCTTTCTTT
>TRBJ2-3|TRBV7-2|TRBD2|.
CASSLTSGSTDTQYF
TGTGCCAGCAGCTTAACTAGCGGTAGCACAGATACGCAGTATTTT
>TRBJ2-1|TRBV14|TRBD1|.
CASSRMGQGAHNEQFF
TGTGCCAGCAGCCGCATGGGACAGGGGGCCCACAATGAGCAGTTCTTC
>TRBJ2-1|TRBV9|TRBD2|few
CASSVDTSGRDFYNEQFF
TGTGCCAGCAGCGTAGATACTAGCGGGAGAGACTTTTACAATGAGCAGTTCTTC
>TRBJ2-3|TRBV5-4|TRBD2|.
CASSLRLAGEDTQYF
TGTGCCAGCAGCTTGAGGTTAGCGGGAGAAGATACGCAGTATTTT
>TRBJ1-1|TRBV5-1|.|few
CASSLLGRGTNTEAFF
TGCGCCAGCAGCTTATTAGGAAGGGGGACGAACACTGAAGCTTTCTTT
>TRBJ1-2|TRBV2|.|.
CASSQGIAVYGYTF
TGTGCCAGCAGCCAGGGGATCGCCGTCTATGGCTACACCTTC
>TRBJ2-7|TRBV6-7|TRBD2|few
CASSYAGEEQYF
TGTGCCAGCAGTTACGCGGGGGAAGAGCAGTACTTC
>TRBJ2-3|TRBV20-1|.|few
CSAGSVDTQYF
TGCAGTGCTGGGAGTGTGGATACGCAGTATTTT
>TRBJ2-2|TRBV5-1|TRBD2|.
CASSLALLAGGTLSNTGELFF
TGCGCCAGCAGCTTGGCCTTACTAGCGGGAGGGACGTTGTCGAACACCGGGGAGCTGTTTTTT
>TRBJ1-2|TRBV7-8|.|.
CASSLARDRNYGYTF
TGTGCCAGCAGCTTAGCGCGCGACAGGAACTATGGCTACACCTTC
>TRBJ2-1|TRBV27|.|.
CASRNVRRNEQFF
TGTGCCAGCAGAAATGTCAGGCGCAATGAGCAGTTCTTC
>TRBJ2-2|TRBV5-1|TRBD2|few
CASSLGGLANTGELFF
TGCGCCAGCAGCTTGGGCGGACTAGCGAACACCGGGGAGCTGTTTTTT
>TRBJ2-1|TRBV9|TRBD2|.
CASSVTSGYNEQFF
TGTGCCAGCAGCGTTACTAGCGGATACAATGAGCAGTTCTTC
>TRBJ2-4|TRBV2|.|few
CASSDVINIQYF
TGTGCCAGCAGTGATGTCATAAACATTCAGTACTTC
>TRBJ2-1|TRBV5-1|TRBD1|.
CASSLDRAGNEQFF
TGCGCCAGCAGCCTGGACAGGGCTGGAAATGAGCAGTTCTTC
>TRBJ1-1|TRBV4-3|.|few
CASSQRSGNTEAFF
TGCGCCAGCAGCCAACGGTCCGGGAACACTGAAGCTTTCTTT
>TRBJ2-7|TRBV5-4|TRBD1|.
CASSLGQGGTVYEQYF
TGTGCCAGCAGCTTGGGACAGGGGGGGACCGTCTACGAGCAGTACTTC
>TRBJ2-7|TRBV5-6|TRBD2|.
CASSYSGRPLF
TGTGCCAGCAGCTATAGCGGGAGGCCACTATTC
>TRBJ1-1|TRBV30|.|few
CAWSDQGYTEAFF
TGTGCCTGGAGCGATCAGGGATACACTGAAGCTTTCTTT
>TRBJ1-1|TRBV9|TRBD1|few
CASSVSGTGLTEAFF
TGTGCCAGCAGCGTATCCGGGACAGGCCTAACTGAAGCTTTCTTT
>TRBJ2-5|TRBV19|.|few
CASVGGLEETQYF
TGTGCCAGCGTCGGGGGGCTCGAAGAGACCCAGTACTTC
>TRBJ2-3|TRBV25-1|TRBD1|.
CASSYQGARSDTQYF
TGTGCCAGCAGCTATCAGGGGGCGCGATCAGATACGCAGTATTTT
>TRBJ1-1|TRBV28|TRBD1|few
CASSSQGQLGLSTEAFF
TGTGCCAGCAGTTCTCAGGGACAGTTGGGGCTGAGCACTGAAGCTTTCTTT
>TRBJ2-7|TRBV27|TRBD2|few
CASSLAGGGREQYF
TGTGCCAGCAGTTTAGCGGGAGGCGGGAGGGAGCAGTACTTC
>TRBJ2-7|TRBV28|TRBD2|few
CASSFASGAYEQYF
TGTGCCAGCAGTTTTGCTAGCGGGGCCTACGAGCAGTACTTC
>TRBJ2-7|TRBV5-6|.|few
CASSLTVTYEQYF
TGTGCCAGCAGCTTGACAGTTACCTACGAGCAGTACTTC
>TRBJ2-2|TRBV5-1|TRBD1|few
CASSRDRGAGELFF
TGCGCCAGCAGCCGCGACAGGGGGGCCGGGGAGCTGTTTTTT
>TRBJ2-7|TRBV5-1|.|.
CASSLRGGTYEQYF
TGCGCCAGCAGCCTGCGGGGCGGGACCTACGAGCAGTACTTC
>TRBJ2-7|TRBV28|TRBD1|few
CASRGQDRGKQYF
TGTGCCAGCAGGGGTCAGGACAGGGGCAAGCAGTACTTC
>TRBJ1-2|TRBV14|.|few
CASSPRQHYGYTF
TGTGCCAGCAGCCCCCGACAGCACTATGGCTACACCTTC
>TRBJ2-7|TRBV2|.|few
CASSAPGYEQYF
TGTGCCAGCAGTGCCCCGGGATACGAGCAGTACTTC
>TRBJ2-1|TRBV29-1|TRBD2|few
CSVDKGGPNEQFF
TGCAGCGTTGATAAGGGAGGGCCAAATGAGCAGTTCTTC
>TRBJ2-5|TRBV10-2|TRBD2|.
CASRLAGEETQYF
TGCGCCAGCCGACTAGCGGGAGAAGAGACCCAGTACTTC
>TRBJ2-3|TRBV2|TRBD2|few
CASSDLAGLTDTQYF
TGTGCCAGCAGTGACCTAGCGGGACTCACAGATACGCAGTATTTT
>TRBJ2-3|TRBV6-5|.|few
CASRQRFTDTQYF
TGTGCCAGCAGACAGCGGTTCACAGATACGCAGTATTTT
>TRBJ2-5|TRBV7-2|.|few
CASSQRRAGETQYF
TGTGCCAGCAGCCAGAGGAGAGCGGGCGAGACCCAGTACTTC
>TRBJ2-5|TRBV2|.|.
CASSESRGQETQYF
TGTGCCAGCAGTGAGAGCAGGGGCCAAGAGACCCAGTACTTC
>TRBJ2-1|TRBV28|.|.
CASSSGTRNYNEQFF
TGTGCCAGCAGTTCCGGGACAAGGAATTACAATGAGCAGTTCTTC
>TRBJ2-1|TRBV5-4|.|.
CASSRRGFPYNEQFF
TGCGCCAGCAGCAGACGGGGATTCCCCTACAATGAGCAGTTCTTC
>TRBJ1-5|TRBV2|.|few
CASSSNSNQPQHF
TGTGCCAGCAGTTCTAATAGCAATCAGCCCCAGCATTTT
>TRBJ1-1|TRBV5-1|.|few
CASSLDPGVTWWAFF
TGCGCCAGCAGCTTGGACCCAGGGGTCACTTGGTGGGCTTTCTTT
>TRBJ2-7|TRBV29-1|TRBD2|few
CSVEGGSSARDEQYF
TGCAGCGTTGAGGGAGGGAGTTCTGCTAGAGACGAGCAGTACTTC
>TRBJ2-1|TRBV5-1|.|few
CASSLGEDYNEQFF
TGCGCCAGCAGCTTGGGAGAGGACTACAATGAGCAGTTCTTC
>TRBJ1-1|TRBV28|.|.
CASSTGSTEAFF
TGTGCCAGCAGCACAGGTTCCACTGAAGCTTTCTTT
>TRBJ2-2|TRBV4-3|.|few
CASSQDTRENTGELFF
TGCGCCAGCAGCCAAGATACTCGAGAGAACACCGGGGAGCTGTTTTTT
>TRBJ2-7|TRBV28|.|few
CASSFRDKPYEQYF
TGTGCCAGCAGTTTCCGGGACAAGCCCTACGAGCAGTACTTC
>TRBJ1-3|TRBV9|.|.
CASSVRGGVTGNTIYF
TGTGCCAGCAGCGTCCGCGGCGGGGTTACTGGAAACACCATATATTTT
>TRBJ1-1|TRBV30|TRBD1|.
CAWSVKGTVDEAFF
TGTGCCTGGAGTGTAAAGGGGACAGTCGACGAAGCTTTCTTT
>TRBJ2-5|TRBV19|.|.
CASSIRDWETQYF
TGTGCCAGTAGTATTAGAGACTGGGAGACCCAGTACTTC
>TRBJ2-5|TRBV29-1|TRBD2|few
CSAYPGTSGFGTQYF
TGCAGCGCCTACCCCGGGACTAGCGGCTTTGGGACCCAGTACTTC
>TRBJ2-1|TRBV27|.|.
CASSLGVESYNEQFF
TGTGCCAGCAGTTTGGGCGTTGAATCCTACAATGAGCAGTTCTTC
>TRBJ1-5|TRBV6-5|.|.
CASSSDSLNQPQHF
TGTGCCAGCAGTTCGGACAGCCTCAATCAGCCCCAGCATTTT